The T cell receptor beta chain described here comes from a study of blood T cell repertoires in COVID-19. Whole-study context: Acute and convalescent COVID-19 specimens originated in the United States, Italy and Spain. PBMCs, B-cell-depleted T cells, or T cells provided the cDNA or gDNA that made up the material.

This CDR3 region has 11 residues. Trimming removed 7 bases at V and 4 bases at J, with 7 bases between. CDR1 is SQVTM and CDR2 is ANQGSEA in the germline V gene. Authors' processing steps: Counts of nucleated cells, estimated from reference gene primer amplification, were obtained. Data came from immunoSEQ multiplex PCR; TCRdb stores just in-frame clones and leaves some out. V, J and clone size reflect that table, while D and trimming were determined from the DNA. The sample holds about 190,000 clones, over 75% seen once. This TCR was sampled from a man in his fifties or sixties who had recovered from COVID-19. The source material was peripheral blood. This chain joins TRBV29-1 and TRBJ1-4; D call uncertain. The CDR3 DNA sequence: TGCAGCGGATCTAGTAATGAAAAACTGTTTTTT. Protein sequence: CSGSSNEKLFF.